These T cell receptor beta chains were read from a single sample in a study of blood T cell repertoires in COVID-19. Profiling relied on immunoSEQ multiplex PCR, and the TCRdb table lists in-frame clones only, not all of them. The table lists about 68,000 clones, about 85% of them singletons, with roughly 3.1% in the top ten. The sample was peripheral blood. The source of these receptors is a woman between 50 and 59 years old with COVID-19, enrolled during active disease. Both conserved end residues are part of each CDR3. Fields, in order: J gene, clone size, D gene, V gene, CDR3 DNA, CDR3 protein. D genes are given only for firm matches. The size of a clone is reported for some rows only, either as once, few or many, or as a class for expanded clones.

j_call: TRBJ2-3; clone_size: .; d_call: .; v_call: TRBV19; cdr3_nt: TGTGCCAGTAGTCTAGGAGGCAGGGGAAGGTCAGATACGCAGTATTTT; cdr3_aa: CASSLGGRGRSDTQYF
j_call: TRBJ2-5; clone_size: once; d_call: .; v_call: TRBV3-1/TRBV3-2; cdr3_nt: TGTGCCAGCAGCTGGGGGGGGGCGGTGTTGACCCAGTACTTC; cdr3_aa: CASSWGGAVLTQYF
j_call: TRBJ2-2; clone_size: .; d_call: TRBD2; v_call: TRBV3-1/TRBV3-2; cdr3_nt: TGTGCCAGCAGCCCTAGCGGGAGTCGGTCCGGGGAGCTGTTTTTT; cdr3_aa: CASSPSGSRSGELFF
j_call: TRBJ2-3; clone_size: .; d_call: .; v_call: TRBV6-2/TRBV6-3; cdr3_nt: TGTGCCAGCAGCCGGACTACAGACACGCAGTATTTT; cdr3_aa: CASSRTTDTQYF
j_call: TRBJ2-7; clone_size: .; d_call: TRBD2; v_call: TRBV7-2; cdr3_nt: TGTGCCAGCAGCTTTCAATCGGGGGGGGATTCCTACGAGCAGTACTTC; cdr3_aa: CASSFQSGGDSYEQYF
j_call: TRBJ1-1; clone_size: .; d_call: TRBD1; v_call: TRBV6-1; cdr3_nt: TGTGCCAGCAGTGATGGGACAGGGGGGCTTGGGACTGAAGCTTTCTTT; cdr3_aa: CASSDGTGGLGTEAFF
j_call: TRBJ2-1; clone_size: .; d_call: .; v_call: TRBV7-9; cdr3_nt: TGTGCCAGCAGGCTAGCTTCTTACAATGAGCAGTTCTTC; cdr3_aa: CASRLASYNEQFF
j_call: TRBJ2-7; clone_size: .; d_call: TRBD2; v_call: TRBV11-2; cdr3_nt: TGTGCCAGCAGCTTTCCTAGCGGGAGGACGTCTTCCTACGAGCAGTACTTC; cdr3_aa: CASSFPSGRTSSYEQYF
j_call: TRBJ1-1; clone_size: .; d_call: TRBD1; v_call: TRBV24-1; cdr3_nt: TGTGCCACCAGTGATTTGCGCACAGGGGCTGAAGCTTTCTTT; cdr3_aa: CATSDLRTGAEAFF
j_call: TRBJ2-5; clone_size: .; d_call: TRBD2; v_call: TRBV5-1; cdr3_nt: TGCGCCAGCGGGACTAGCGGGAGGGCCGTCCAAGAGACCCAGTACTTC; cdr3_aa: CASGTSGRAVQETQYF
j_call: TRBJ2-7; clone_size: .; d_call: TRBD1; v_call: TRBV30; cdr3_nt: TGTGCCTGGAGTGCGACAGGGAACGAGCAGTACTTC; cdr3_aa: CAWSATGNEQYF
j_call: TRBJ1-4; clone_size: few; d_call: .; v_call: TRBV28; cdr3_nt: TGTGCCAGCAGTTTATGGAACCCCCGGGTAGCGAAAAATGAAAAACTGTTTTTT; cdr3_aa: CASSLWNPRVAKNEKLFF
j_call: TRBJ2-5; clone_size: .; d_call: TRBD2; v_call: TRBV3-1/TRBV3-2; cdr3_nt: TGTGCCAGCAGCCTCGGACTAGCGGAGACCCCGTTAATAGAGACCCAGTACTTC; cdr3_aa: CASSLGLAETPLIETQYF
j_call: TRBJ2-7; clone_size: .; d_call: .; v_call: TRBV7-2; cdr3_nt: TGTGCCAGCAGCTTAAACGGCTACGAGCAGTACTTC; cdr3_aa: CASSLNGYEQYF
j_call: TRBJ1-5; clone_size: .; d_call: .; v_call: TRBV21-1; cdr3_nt: TGTGCCAGCATCCTATATCGGGGACAGAATCAGCCCCAGCATTTT; cdr3_aa: CASILYRGQNQPQHF
j_call: TRBJ2-7; clone_size: .; d_call: .; v_call: TRBV7-2; cdr3_nt: TGTGCCAGCAGCGTCCAGGGCGAGCAGTACTTC; cdr3_aa: CASSVQGEQYF
j_call: TRBJ1-1; clone_size: .; d_call: TRBD1; v_call: TRBV19; cdr3_nt: TGTGCCAGTAGTCCTTGGACAGGGAGGAGGACTGAAGCTTTCTTT; cdr3_aa: CASSPWTGRRTEAFF
j_call: TRBJ2-3; clone_size: .; d_call: .; v_call: TRBV5-1; cdr3_nt: TGCGCCAGCAGCTTGGTTAGTCAATCAATCGTCACAGATACGCAGTATTTT; cdr3_aa: CASSLVSQSIVTDTQYF
j_call: TRBJ1-1; clone_size: .; d_call: .; v_call: TRBV18; cdr3_nt: TGTGCCAGCTCACCATTAAGTACAGGGAGAGGCACTGAAGCTTTCTTT; cdr3_aa: CASSPLSTGRGTEAFF
j_call: TRBJ1-2; clone_size: few; d_call: .; v_call: TRBV6-6; cdr3_nt: TGTGCCAGCAGTCTGACAGAAAACTATGGCTACACCTTC; cdr3_aa: CASSLTENYGYTF
j_call: TRBJ2-7; clone_size: few; d_call: TRBD1; v_call: TRBV5-1; cdr3_nt: TGCGCCAGCAGCTTGGACAGGGGAGTTTACGAGCAGTACTTC; cdr3_aa: CASSLDRGVYEQYF
j_call: TRBJ2-1; clone_size: .; d_call: TRBD2; v_call: TRBV7-2; cdr3_nt: TGTGCCAGCAGCTTATCCTGGGAGGGCCACTATGAGCAGTTCTTC; cdr3_aa: CASSLSWEGHYEQFF
j_call: TRBJ1-5; clone_size: once; d_call: .; v_call: TRBV28; cdr3_nt: TGTGCCAGCAGACGCAGGGTGGGCGGCAATCAGCCCCAGCATTTT; cdr3_aa: CASRRRVGGNQPQHF
j_call: TRBJ2-1; clone_size: .; d_call: TRBD2; v_call: TRBV27; cdr3_nt: TGTGCCAGCAGTTTTTTAACTAGCGGGAGTTCCTACAATGAGCAGTTCTTC; cdr3_aa: CASSFLTSGSSYNEQFF
j_call: TRBJ2-7; clone_size: once; d_call: TRBD2; v_call: TRBV6-2/TRBV6-3; cdr3_nt: TGTGCCAGCAGTCGAACCGGGACTAGACAAAGGCAGTACTTC; cdr3_aa: CASSRTGTRQRQYF
j_call: TRBJ1-6; clone_size: .; d_call: .; v_call: TRBV4-2; cdr3_nt: TGTGCCAGCAGCCGAGAGGACGGAAGCGGCTCACCCCTCCACTTT; cdr3_aa: CASSREDGSGSPLHF
j_call: TRBJ2-1; clone_size: .; d_call: .; v_call: TRBV24-1; cdr3_nt: TGTGCCACCAGTGACCCCCGGTCGCTTAAAAATGAGCAGTTCTTC; cdr3_aa: CATSDPRSLKNEQFF
j_call: TRBJ2-7; clone_size: .; d_call: TRBD2; v_call: TRBV2; cdr3_nt: TGTGCCAGCAGTTCGACTAGCGGGAGCACCTACGAGCAGTACTTC; cdr3_aa: CASSSTSGSTYEQYF
j_call: TRBJ1-5; clone_size: .; d_call: .; v_call: TRBV19; cdr3_nt: TGTGCCAGTAGTATAGTGCGGGTGGGCAATCAGCCCCAGCATTTT; cdr3_aa: CASSIVRVGNQPQHF
j_call: TRBJ1-1; clone_size: .; d_call: TRBD1; v_call: TRBV29-1; cdr3_nt: TGCAGCGTTGCTGGGGGGACAGGGAACACTGAAGCTTTCTTT; cdr3_aa: CSVAGGTGNTEAFF
j_call: TRBJ2-4; clone_size: .; d_call: .; v_call: TRBV2; cdr3_nt: TGTGCCAGCAAATTCGGGGTTCGGATTCAGTACTTC; cdr3_aa: CASKFGVRIQYF
j_call: TRBJ1-5; clone_size: .; d_call: .; v_call: TRBV2; cdr3_nt: TGTGCCAGCAGGAGGGTGGAGTTGGATCAGCCCCAGCATTTT; cdr3_aa: CASRRVELDQPQHF
j_call: TRBJ1-2; clone_size: .; d_call: .; v_call: TRBV30; cdr3_nt: TGTGCCTGGAGTTTTTCGGTTACCGATGGCTACACCTTC; cdr3_aa: CAWSFSVTDGYTF
j_call: TRBJ2-1; clone_size: .; d_call: TRBD2; v_call: TRBV14; cdr3_nt: TGTGCCAGCAGCCTCGGACTAGCGGTAAACAATGAGCAGTTCTTC; cdr3_aa: CASSLGLAVNNEQFF
j_call: TRBJ2-1; clone_size: .; d_call: TRBD2; v_call: TRBV15; cdr3_nt: TGTGCCACCAGCAGAGCTATGGGGCTAGCGGGGCCAGGGGGCAATGAGCAGTTCTTC; cdr3_aa: CATSRAMGLAGPGGNEQFF
j_call: TRBJ1-5; clone_size: .; d_call: TRBD1; v_call: TRBV2; cdr3_nt: TGTGCCAGCAGTTACAGGGGCCGGAGCAATCAGCCCCAGCATTTT; cdr3_aa: CASSYRGRSNQPQHF
j_call: TRBJ2-1; clone_size: .; d_call: TRBD2; v_call: TRBV15; cdr3_nt: TGTGCCACCAGCAGAGACTTCGGGTCTAGCGGTCACAATGAGCAGTTCTTC; cdr3_aa: CATSRDFGSSGHNEQFF
j_call: TRBJ1-2; clone_size: once; d_call: .; v_call: TRBV4-3; cdr3_nt: TGCGCCAGCAGCCAAGATAGATCGGCGGGCTATGGCTACACCTTC; cdr3_aa: CASSQDRSAGYGYTF
j_call: TRBJ1-2; clone_size: .; d_call: TRBD1; v_call: TRBV3-1/TRBV3-2; cdr3_nt: TGTGCCAGCAGCTCTAACTCTGGGACAGGTGGCTACACCTTC; cdr3_aa: CASSSNSGTGGYTF
j_call: TRBJ2-7; clone_size: .; d_call: .; v_call: TRBV6-1; cdr3_nt: TGTGCCAGCAGTGAAGTAAGCGGACCTACCTACGAGCAGTACTTC; cdr3_aa: CASSEVSGPTYEQYF
j_call: TRBJ2-5; clone_size: .; d_call: .; v_call: TRBV7-2; cdr3_nt: TGTGCCAGCAGCGGAACAGTACAAGAGACCCAGTACTTC; cdr3_aa: CASSGTVQETQYF
j_call: TRBJ2-3; clone_size: .; d_call: TRBD2; v_call: TRBV5-1; cdr3_nt: TGCGCCAGCAGGCAGCGGGACCTCACAGATACGCAGTATTTT; cdr3_aa: CASRQRDLTDTQYF
j_call: TRBJ1-1; clone_size: .; d_call: .; v_call: TRBV29-1; cdr3_nt: TGCAGCGTCAGGCCAGGGGTAAACACTGAAGCTTTCTTT; cdr3_aa: CSVRPGVNTEAFF
j_call: TRBJ2-3; clone_size: .; d_call: .; v_call: TRBV7-5; cdr3_nt: TGTGCCAGAAGCTTAATATTGCTGAAGGACACGAGAACAGATACGCAGTATTTT; cdr3_aa: CARSLILLKDTRTDTQYF
j_call: TRBJ2-7; clone_size: .; d_call: TRBD2; v_call: TRBV28; cdr3_nt: TGTGCCTCTCTAGCGGGGAGCTCCTACGAGCAGTACTTC; cdr3_aa: CASLAGSSYEQYF
j_call: TRBJ1-2; clone_size: once; d_call: TRBD1; v_call: TRBV5-5; cdr3_nt: TGTGCCAGCAGCCTACTCCTAGACAGGGGGCGGTTTGGCTACACCTTC; cdr3_aa: CASSLLLDRGRFGYTF
j_call: TRBJ2-2; clone_size: .; d_call: .; v_call: TRBV10-3; cdr3_nt: TGTGCCATCAGTGACCCTCTTAGGGACAAGGGGGAGACCGGGGAGCTGTTTTTT; cdr3_aa: CAISDPLRDKGETGELFF
j_call: TRBJ2-7; clone_size: once; d_call: TRBD2; v_call: TRBV3-1/TRBV3-2; cdr3_nt: TGTGCCAGCAGCACAGGGCGATTTCTAGCGGGATACGAGCAGTACTTC; cdr3_aa: CASSTGRFLAGYEQYF
j_call: TRBJ2-3; clone_size: .; d_call: TRBD2; v_call: TRBV19; cdr3_nt: TGTGCCAGTAGTAAACGACTAGCGGGAGTGGCGGATACGCAGTATTTT; cdr3_aa: CASSKRLAGVADTQYF
j_call: TRBJ2-4; clone_size: .; d_call: .; v_call: TRBV19; cdr3_nt: TGTGCCAGTAGTGACCGCCGAGGCGTAGCCAAAAACATTCAGTACTTC; cdr3_aa: CASSDRRGVAKNIQYF
j_call: TRBJ1-1; clone_size: .; d_call: TRBD1; v_call: TRBV6-5; cdr3_nt: TGTGCCAGCAGACGGGACAGTAGGGCTTTCTTT; cdr3_aa: CASRRDSRAFF
j_call: TRBJ2-1; clone_size: .; d_call: .; v_call: TRBV5-1; cdr3_nt: TGCGCCAGCAGCCAAACATCACAGGGCCTAGCAGACTACAATGAGCAGTTCTTC; cdr3_aa: CASSQTSQGLADYNEQFF
j_call: TRBJ2-5; clone_size: .; d_call: TRBD2; v_call: TRBV9; cdr3_nt: TGTGCCAGCAGCGCCAGCCAAGCGGGAGAAGAGACCCAGTACTTC; cdr3_aa: CASSASQAGEETQYF
j_call: TRBJ2-1; clone_size: once; d_call: .; v_call: TRBV7-2; cdr3_nt: TGTGCCAGCAGCTTAACCGCGGTCGCTACCAATGAGCAGTTCTTC; cdr3_aa: CASSLTAVATNEQFF